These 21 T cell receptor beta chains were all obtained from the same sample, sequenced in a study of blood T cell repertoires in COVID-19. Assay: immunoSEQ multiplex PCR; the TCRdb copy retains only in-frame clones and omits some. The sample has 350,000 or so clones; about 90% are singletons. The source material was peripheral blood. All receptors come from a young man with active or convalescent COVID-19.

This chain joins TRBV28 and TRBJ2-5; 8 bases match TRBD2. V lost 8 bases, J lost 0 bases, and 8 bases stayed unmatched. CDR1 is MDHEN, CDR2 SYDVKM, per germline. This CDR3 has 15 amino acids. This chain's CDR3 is CASSAGGRYQETQYF. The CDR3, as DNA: TGTGCCAGCTCGGCGGGGGGACGGTACCAAGAGACCCAGTACTTC.

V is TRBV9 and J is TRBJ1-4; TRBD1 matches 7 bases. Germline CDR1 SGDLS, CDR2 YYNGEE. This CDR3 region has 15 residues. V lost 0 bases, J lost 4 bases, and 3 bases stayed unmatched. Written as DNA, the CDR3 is TGTGCCAGCAGCGTAGAGACAGGGCGTAATGAAAAACTGTTTTTT. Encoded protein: CASSVETGRNEKLFF.

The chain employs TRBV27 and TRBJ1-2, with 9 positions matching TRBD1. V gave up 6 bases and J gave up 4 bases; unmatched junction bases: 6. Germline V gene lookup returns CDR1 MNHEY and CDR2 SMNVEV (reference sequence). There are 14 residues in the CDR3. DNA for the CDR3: TGTGCCAGCAGCCCGGGACAGGGATTCTATGGCTACACCTTC. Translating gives CASSPGQGFYGYTF.

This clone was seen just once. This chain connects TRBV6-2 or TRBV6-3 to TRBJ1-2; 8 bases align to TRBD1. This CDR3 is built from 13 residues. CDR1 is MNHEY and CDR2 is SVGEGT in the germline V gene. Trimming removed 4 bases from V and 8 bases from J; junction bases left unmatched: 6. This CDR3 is CASSSTGAGGYTF. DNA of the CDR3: TGTGCCAGCAGTTCGACAGGGGCTGGGGGCTACACCTTC.

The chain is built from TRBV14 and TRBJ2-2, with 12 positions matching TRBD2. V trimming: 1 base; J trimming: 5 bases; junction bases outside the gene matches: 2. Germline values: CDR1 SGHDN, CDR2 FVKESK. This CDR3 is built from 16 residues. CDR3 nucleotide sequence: TGTGCCAGCAGCCAAGTTACTAGCGGGAGGACCGGGGAGCTGTTTTTT. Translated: CASSQVTSGRTGELFF.

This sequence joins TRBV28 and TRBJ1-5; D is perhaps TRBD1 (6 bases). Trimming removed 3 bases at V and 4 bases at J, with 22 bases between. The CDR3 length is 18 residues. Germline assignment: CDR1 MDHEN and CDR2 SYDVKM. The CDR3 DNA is TGTGCCAGCAGTTTCCCTGGGGGCAGGGAGAGGAAAAATCAGCCCCAGCATTTT. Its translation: CASSFPGGRERKNQPQHF.

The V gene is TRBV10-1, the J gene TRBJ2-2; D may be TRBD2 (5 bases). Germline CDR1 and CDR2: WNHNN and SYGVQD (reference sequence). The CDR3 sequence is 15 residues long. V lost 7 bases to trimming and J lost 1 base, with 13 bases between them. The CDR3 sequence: CASILRAGNTGELFF. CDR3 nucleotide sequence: TGCGCCAGCATACTTCGTGCGGGGAACACCGGGGAGCTGTTTTTT.

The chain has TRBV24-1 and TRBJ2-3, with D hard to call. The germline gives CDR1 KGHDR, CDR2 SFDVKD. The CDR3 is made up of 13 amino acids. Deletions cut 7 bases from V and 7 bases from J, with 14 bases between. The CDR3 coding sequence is TGTGCCACCAGAGCTGCCGCCGTCCATACGCAGTATTTT. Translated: CATRAAAVHTQYF.

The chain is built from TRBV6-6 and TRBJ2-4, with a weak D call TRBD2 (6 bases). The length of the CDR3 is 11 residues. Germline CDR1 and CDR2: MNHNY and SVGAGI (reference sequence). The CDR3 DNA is TGTGCGGGAGGCAGTCAAAACATTCAGTACTTC. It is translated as CAGGSQNIQYF.

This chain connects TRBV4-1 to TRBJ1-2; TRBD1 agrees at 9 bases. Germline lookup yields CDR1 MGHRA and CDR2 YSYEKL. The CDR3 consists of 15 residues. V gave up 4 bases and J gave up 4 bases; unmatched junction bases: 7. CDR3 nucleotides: TGCGCCAGCAGCCCCTCGGACAGGGGAGGCTATGGCTACACCTTC. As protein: CASSPSDRGGYGYTF.

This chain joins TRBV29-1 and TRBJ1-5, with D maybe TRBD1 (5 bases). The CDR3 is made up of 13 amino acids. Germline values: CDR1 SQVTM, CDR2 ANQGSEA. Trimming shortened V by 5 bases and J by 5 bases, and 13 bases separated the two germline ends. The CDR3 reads CSVQAGNDQPQHF. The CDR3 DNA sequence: TGCAGCGTTCAGGCAGGGAACGATCAGCCCCAGCATTTT.

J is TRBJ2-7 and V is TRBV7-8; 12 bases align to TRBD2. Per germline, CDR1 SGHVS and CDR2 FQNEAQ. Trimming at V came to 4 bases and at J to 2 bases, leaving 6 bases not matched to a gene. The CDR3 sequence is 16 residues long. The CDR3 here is CASSSNPSGRAYEQYF. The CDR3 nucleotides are TGTGCCAGCAGCTCGAATCCTAGCGGGAGGGCCTACGAGCAGTACTTC.

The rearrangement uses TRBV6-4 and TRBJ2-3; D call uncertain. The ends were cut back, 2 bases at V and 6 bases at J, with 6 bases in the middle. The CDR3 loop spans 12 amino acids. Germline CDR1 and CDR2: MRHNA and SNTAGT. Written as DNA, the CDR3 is TGTGCCAGCAGTGACAGCCGGGATACGCAGTATTTT. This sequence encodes CASSDSRDTQYF.

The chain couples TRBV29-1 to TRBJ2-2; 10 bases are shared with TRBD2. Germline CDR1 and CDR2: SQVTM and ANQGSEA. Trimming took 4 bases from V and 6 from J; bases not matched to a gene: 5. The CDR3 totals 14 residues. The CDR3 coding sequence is TGCAGCGTTGTAAGCGGGAGGGGCGCCGGGGAGCTGTTTTTT. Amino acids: CSVVSGRGAGELFF.

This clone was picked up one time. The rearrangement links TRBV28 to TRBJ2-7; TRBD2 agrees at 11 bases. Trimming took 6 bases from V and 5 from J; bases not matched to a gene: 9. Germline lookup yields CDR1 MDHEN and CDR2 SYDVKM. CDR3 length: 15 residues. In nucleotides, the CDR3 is TGTGCCAGCAGCCCCCAACTAGCGGGGGCTCACGAGCAGTACTTC. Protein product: CASSPQLAGAHEQYF.

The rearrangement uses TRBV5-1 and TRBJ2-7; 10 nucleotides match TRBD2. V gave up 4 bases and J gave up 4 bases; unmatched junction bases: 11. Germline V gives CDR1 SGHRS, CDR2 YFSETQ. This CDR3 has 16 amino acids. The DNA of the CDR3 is TGCGCCAGCAGCCCGAACCCTAGCGGGGGACGGTACGAGCAGTACTTC. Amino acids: CASSPNPSGGRYEQYF.

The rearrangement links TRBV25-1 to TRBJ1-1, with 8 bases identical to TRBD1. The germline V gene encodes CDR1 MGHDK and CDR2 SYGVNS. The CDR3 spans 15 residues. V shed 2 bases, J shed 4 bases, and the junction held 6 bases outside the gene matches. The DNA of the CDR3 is TGTGCCAGCAGTGAAACAGGGGGGAGGTTCACTGAAGCTTTCTTT. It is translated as CASSETGGRFTEAFF.

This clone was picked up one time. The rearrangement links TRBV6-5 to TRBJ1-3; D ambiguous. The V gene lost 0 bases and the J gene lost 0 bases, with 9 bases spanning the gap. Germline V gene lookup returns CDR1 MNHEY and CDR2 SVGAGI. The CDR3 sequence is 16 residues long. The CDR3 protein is CASSYSFRSSGNTIYF. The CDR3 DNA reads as TGTGCCAGCAGTTACTCCTTCCGTAGCTCTGGAAACACCATATATTTT.

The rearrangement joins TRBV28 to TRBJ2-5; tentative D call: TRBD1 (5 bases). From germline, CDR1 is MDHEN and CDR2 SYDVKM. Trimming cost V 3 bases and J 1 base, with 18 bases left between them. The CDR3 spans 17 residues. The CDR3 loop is CASSFMKNRSPQETQYF. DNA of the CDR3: TGTGCCAGCAGTTTTATGAAGAACAGGAGTCCCCAAGAGACCCAGTACTTC.

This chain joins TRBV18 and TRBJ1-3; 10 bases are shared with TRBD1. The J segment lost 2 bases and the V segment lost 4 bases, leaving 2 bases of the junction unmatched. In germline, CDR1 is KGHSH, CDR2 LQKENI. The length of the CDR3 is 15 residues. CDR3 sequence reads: CASSLGQGTGNTIYF. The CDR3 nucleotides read TGTGCCAGCTCACTGGGACAGGGGACTGGAAACACCATATATTTT.

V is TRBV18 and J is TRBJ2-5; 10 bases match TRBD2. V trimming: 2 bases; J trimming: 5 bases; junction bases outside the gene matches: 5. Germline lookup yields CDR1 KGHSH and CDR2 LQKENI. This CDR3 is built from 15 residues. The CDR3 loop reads CASSPKREGGETQYF. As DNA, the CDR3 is TGTGCCAGCTCACCAAAGCGGGAGGGCGGCGAGACCCAGTACTTC. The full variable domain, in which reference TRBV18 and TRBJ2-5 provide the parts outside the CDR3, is NAGVMQNPRHLVRRRGQEARLRCSPMKGHSHVYWYRQLPEEGLKFMVYLQKENIIDESGMPKERFSAEFPKEGPSILRIQQVVRGDSAAYFCASSPKREGGETQYFGPGTRLLVL.